This TCR beta chain comes out of a study of OX40 agonist ivuxolimab in advanced cancers. Regarding the research as a whole: The costimulatory receptor OX40 (CD134) was targeted by ivuxolimab, a fully human IgG2 agonistic monoclonal antibody. The paper reports the monotherapy dose-escalation portion (N = 52 patients) of the phase I ivuxolimab trial. Intravenous ivuxolimab was administered to patients every 2 weeks at six dose levels: 0.01, 0.1, 0.3, 1.5, 3 and 10 mg/kg. In the dose-escalation cohort, around four fifths of patients were male, and the mean age was approximately 55 years, with a range of about 20 to 90. Three dose-escalation patients achieved partial responses, one with hepatocellular carcinoma and two with cutaneous melanoma. Of the approximately 50 dose-escalation patients, hepatocellular carcinoma was present in around 19, melanoma in around 15, renal cell carcinoma in 9 and head and neck cancer in 9. The point of sequencing TCRbeta in the periphery was to test whether ivuxolimab changed TCR sequence diversity and drove clonal T-cell expansion. Patients were allowed to have had prior anti-PD-1, anti-PD-L1 or anti-CTLA-4 therapy, and around 41% of the dose-escalation patients had previously received checkpoint inhibitors. Findings and caveats that apply to the study as a whole: In partial responders in the 0.1-3.0 mg/kg groups, normalized peripheral clonal expansion was found to be among the lowest, especially among CD8+ T cells. Low levels of normalized T-cell clonal expansion were also seen in some patients who did not respond. The antigen specificity of the clonally expanded peripheral T cells was not determined. After ivuxolimab, CD8+ T cells had more expanded clones than CD4+ T cells on average. At doses of 0.1 to 3.0 mg/kg, clonal expansion of both CD4+ and CD8+ T cells in blood was seen between baseline and week 6.

The CDR3 holds 14 amino acids from the cysteine to the phenylalanine. Of all the DNA, just the CDR3 is kept, 42 bases in frame from base 1. Between the V and J ends, shortened by 4 bases and 1 base respectively, the junction contains 10 bases. The germline V gene supplies CDR1 MNHEY and CDR2 SVGAGI. For sequencing of the TCRbeta CDR3 region, genomic DNA was extracted from the sorted cells. TCRbeta CDR3 regions were sequenced using the immunoSEQ Assay. Sourced from immuneACCESS, this table was stored by TCRdb with only in-frame sequences that have V and J called. A share of the clones is absent; for the studies checked, an unresolved V gene accounts for under half, and the remainder has no known explanation. Present in this sample are more than 55,000 clones, approximately 84% of which were seen just once. The ten biggest clones cover about 5% of the sample. Concerning this clone itself: Its antigen target is currently unknown. No base quality information exists; no much larger clone differs at one position.

The trial excluded patients who had a history of autoimmune disease or were on systemic immunosuppression. In every dose cohort, peripheral blood was drawn for TCR sequencing at baseline, cycle 4 day 1, and cycle 7 day 1. Samples were obtained from an open-label, multicenter, first-in-human phase I dose-escalation trial of ivuxolimab. Adults with locally advanced or metastatic melanoma, renal cell, hepatocellular, or head and neck squamous cell carcinoma were enrolled in the trial. Before TCR sequencing, CD4+ and CD8+ T cells were separately sorted from peripheral blood. This chain is built from TRBV6-5 and TRBJ1-1, and the D gene may be TRBD1, 6 bases matching. The receptor was derived from an adult with an advanced solid tumor such as melanoma, head and neck, liver or kidney cancer. The sample in question was CD4+ or CD8+ T cells sorted from blood, obtained in a trial of the OX40 agonist ivuxolimab. The CDR3 protein: CASSWGAGNTEAFF. Read as DNA, the sequence is TGTGCCAGCAGTTGGGGGGCTGGGAACACTGAAGCTTTCTTT.